This is a list of T cell receptor beta chains from one sample in a study of blood T cell repertoires in COVID-19. Profiled with immunoSEQ multiplex PCR; TCRdb holds only in-frame clones, not every one. The sample contains roughly 260,000 clones, 87% of which appear only once. Material: peripheral blood. Receptors originate from a woman aged 45-60 years who had recovered from COVID-19. The CDR3 runs from the conserved cysteine through the conserved F or W. The D gene is left open where the match is weak. Clone size, where shown, is once, few, many, or a class for clones that have expanded.

size	J	D	V	CDR3	DNA
-	TRBJ1-1	TRBD1	TRBV4-2	CASRTGSSGWTEAFF	TGTGCCAGCAGGACAGGGAGTTCCGGATGGACTGAAGCTTTCTTT
-	TRBJ2-1	TRBD2	TRBV19	CASTPLAGTYNEQFF	TGTGCCAGTACCCCACTAGCGGGAACCTACAATGAGCAGTTCTTC
-	TRBJ1-1	-	TRBV9	CASSVAGVAEAFF	TGTGCCAGCAGCGTTGCGGGGGTGGCTGAAGCTTTCTTT
-	TRBJ2-1	TRBD1	TRBV29-1	CSVEGGTGDANEQFF	TGCAGCGTTGAAGGTGGGACAGGGGATGCCAATGAGCAGTTCTTC
once	TRBJ1-2	-	TRBV10-3	CAISEVEGIGYTF	TGTGCCATCAGTGAGGTCGAGGGAATCGGCTACACCTTC
few	TRBJ2-3	TRBD2	TRBV28	CASTGISGASTDTQYF	TGTGCCAGCACCGGGATTAGCGGGGCTAGCACAGATACGCAGTATTTT
few	TRBJ1-1	TRBD1	TRBV18	CASSRTGGADTEAFF	TGTGCCAGCTCACGGACAGGGGGCGCGGACACTGAAGCTTTCTTT
once	TRBJ1-2	-	TRBV3-1/TRBV3-2	CASSPTRRANGYTF	TGTGCCAGCAGCCCTACCCGCAGGGCTAATGGCTACACCTTC
-	TRBJ1-1	-	TRBV5-4	CASSERQREAFF	TGTGCCAGCAGTGAAAGACAGCGTGAAGCTTTCTTT
once	TRBJ2-7	-	TRBV5-1	CASSSGSSSYEQYF	TGCGCCAGCAGCTCCGGGTCCAGCTCCTACGAGCAGTACTTC
-	TRBJ2-3	-	TRBV3-1/TRBV3-2	CASSRQGRGTDTQYF	TGTGCCAGCAGCCGACAAGGGCGGGGCACAGATACGCAGTATTTT
-	TRBJ1-1	-	TRBV21-1	CASSTSQGMNTEAFF	TGTGCCAGCAGCACTTCACAGGGAATGAACACTGAAGCTTTCTTT
-	TRBJ1-1	TRBD1	TRBV7-2	CASSSDRANTEAFF	TGTGCCAGCAGCTCGGACAGGGCGAACACTGAAGCTTTCTTT
-	TRBJ1-5	-	TRBV7-2	CASSSDSSNQPQHF	TGTGCCAGCAGCTCTGACAGTAGCAATCAGCCCCAGCATTTT
-	TRBJ1-1	-	TRBV12-2	CASRPIGSGEAFF	TGTGCAAGTCGCCCCATAGGGTCCGGGGAGGCTTTCTTT
-	TRBJ1-2	-	TRBV5-1	CASAPGDYGYTF	TGCGCCAGCGCGCCAGGGGATTATGGCTACACCTTC
-	TRBJ1-2	-	TRBV5-6	CASSLLRAGNYGYTF	TGTGCCAGCAGCTTACTCAGGGCTGGTAACTATGGCTACACCTTC
-	TRBJ1-5	TRBD1	TRBV7-8	CASSLAVGTGSGPNSNQPQHF	TGTGCCAGCAGCTTAGCAGTGGGGACAGGGTCCGGACCAAATAGCAATCAGCCCCAGCATTTT